These 8 T cell receptor beta chains share one sample of origin, sequenced in a study of blood T cell repertoires in COVID-19. Sequencing used immunoSEQ multiplex PCR; TCRdb keeps in-frame clones, though not all of them. The data show about 340,000 clones, with around nine tenths seen just once and roughly 3% held by the top ten. Sequenced input: peripheral blood. The source is a woman aged 18 to 35 who had recovered from COVID-19.

J is TRBJ2-7 and V is TRBV23-1; possibly TRBD1 for D (6 bases). TRBV23-1 carries the ORF label, with uncertain function. The CDR3 has 18 amino acids. Trimming removed 1 base at V and 5 bases at J, with 24 bases between. CDR3 residues: CASSQLSGPITGCHEQYV. For the CDR3, the DNA is TGCGCCAGCAGTCAATTATCGGGACCGATAACAGGGTGTCACGAGCAGTACGTC.

V is TRBV24-1 and J is TRBJ1-2; D is ambiguous. Germline CDR1 KGHDR, CDR2 SFDVKD. This CDR3 is 14 amino acids long. The V end was cut by 7 bases, the J end by 2 bases, with 13 bases between. CDR3 protein: CATSSIGPNYGYTF. The CDR3 DNA reads as TGTGCCACCAGCTCCATTGGGCCCAACTATGGCTACACCTTC.

The gene calls are TRBV11-2 and TRBJ2-4, with TRBD2 matching over 7 bases. The CDR3 spans 16 residues. J gave up 3 bases and V 6 bases, and 11 bases lay outside the gene matches. Germline-derived CDR1 and CDR2 are SGHAT and FQNNGV. CDR3 residues: CASRDLGGVDKNIQYF. The CDR3 nucleotides read TGTGCCAGCAGAGATTTGGGGGGGGTCGACAAAAACATTCAGTACTTC. Based on the CDR3 plus reference TRBV11-2 and TRBJ2-4, the full variable domain is EAGVAQSPRYKIIEKRQSVAFWCNPISGHATLYWYQQILGQGPKLLIQFQNNGVVDDSQLPKDRFSAERLKGVDSTLKIQPAKLEDSAVYLCASRDLGGVDKNIQYFGAGTRLSVL.

This chain links TRBV5-4 with TRBJ2-2; possible D gene TRBD2, 6 bases. CDR1 SGHNT and CDR2 YYREEE come from the germline V gene (reference sequence). The CDR3 length is 15 residues. The V end was cut by 4 bases, the J end by 4 bases, with 14 bases between. CDR3 in DNA: TGTGCCAGCAGCACCGACGGGAGACCCACCGGGGAGCTGTTTTTT. Translated, it gives CASSTDGRPTGELFF.

The chain links TRBV9 to TRBJ1-1; possible D gene TRBD1, 6 bases. The CDR3 runs 14 residues. The V end was cut by 3 bases, the J end by 8 bases, with 17 bases between. Germline assignment: CDR1 SGDLS and CDR2 YYNGEE. The CDR3 sequence: CASSATGMVGEAFF. CDR3 nucleotides: TGTGCCAGCAGCGCAACAGGGATGGTGGGCGAAGCTTTCTTT.

The CDR3 region has the DNA TGTGCCAGTAGTATTACAATACTAGCGGGAGTAAGCAATGAGCAGTTCTTC. It specifies CASSITILAGVSNEQFF. The rearrangement joins TRBV19 to TRBJ2-1; 11 bases are a match to TRBD2. In germline, CDR1 is LNHDA, CDR2 SQIVND (reference sequence). This CDR3 comprises 17 residues. V dropped 3 bases and J dropped 6; count of bases not matched to a gene: 10.

CDR3 coding DNA: TGTGCCAGTAGTATTGTGGGACAGGGGGGTGAAAAACTGTTTTTT. It translates to CASSIVGQGGEKLFF. The rearrangement uses TRBV19 and TRBJ1-4, with 11 bases matching TRBD1. The CDR3 runs to 15 residues. Germline V gene lookup returns CDR1 LNHDA and CDR2 SQIVND (reference sequence). Trimming took 3 bases from V and 7 from J; bases not matched to a gene: 4.

About this clone: Germline and junction disagree at one end, which may indicate a read error. The chain couples TRBV5-5 to TRBJ1-5, with 8 bases matching TRBD1. CDR3 length equals 13 residues. The germline gives CDR1 SGHKS, CDR2 YYEKEE (reference sequence). This CDR3 reads CASSSPSGGGPVF. The CDR3 DNA follows: TGTGCCAGCAGCTCACCCTCAGGGGGCGGTCCGGTTTTT. Full variable domain (remainder filled in from reference TRBV5-5 and TRBJ1-5): DAGVTQSPTHLIKTRGQQVTLRCSPISGHKSVSWYQQVLGQGPQFIFQYYEKEERGRGNFPDRFSARQFPNYSSELNVNALLLGDSALYLCASSSPSGGGPVFGDGTRLSIL.